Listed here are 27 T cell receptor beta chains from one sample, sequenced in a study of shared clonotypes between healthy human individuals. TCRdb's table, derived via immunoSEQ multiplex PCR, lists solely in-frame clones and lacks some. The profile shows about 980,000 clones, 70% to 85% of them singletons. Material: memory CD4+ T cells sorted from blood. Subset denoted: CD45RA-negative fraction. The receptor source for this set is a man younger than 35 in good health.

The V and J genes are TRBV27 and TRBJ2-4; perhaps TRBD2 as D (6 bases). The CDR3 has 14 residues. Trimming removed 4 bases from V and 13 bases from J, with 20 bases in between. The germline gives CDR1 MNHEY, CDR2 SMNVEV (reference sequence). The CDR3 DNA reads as TGTGCCAGCAGTTCCCGGGGCCACGGCGGGGACCAGTACTTC. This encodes CASSSRGHGGDQYF.

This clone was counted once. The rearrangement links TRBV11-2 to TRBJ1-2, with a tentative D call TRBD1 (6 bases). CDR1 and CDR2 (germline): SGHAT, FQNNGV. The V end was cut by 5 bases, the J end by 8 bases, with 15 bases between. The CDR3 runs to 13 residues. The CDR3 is CASSVRDTTGYTF. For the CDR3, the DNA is TGTGCCAGCAGCGTCCGGGACACTACGGGCTACACCTTC.

The CDR3 region has the DNA TGTGCCAGCAGTTGGGGCGCCCGGGCTAACTATGGCTACACCTTC. Its translation is CASSWGARANYGYTF. J is TRBJ1-2 and V is TRBV27; tentatively, D is TRBD1 (5 bases). This CDR3 contains 15 residues. CDR1 and CDR2 (germline): MNHEY, SMNVEV (reference sequence). The V and J ends lost 4 bases and 0 bases respectively, with 12 bases between them.

In DNA, the CDR3 is TGTGCCAGCAGGGGAGACAAGGGTGAAGCTTTCTTT. Translating it yields CASRGDKGEAFF. The chain employs TRBV2 and TRBJ1-1; D call uncertain. The germline gives CDR1 SNHLY, CDR2 FYNNEI. The V gene lost 6 bases and the J gene lost 7 bases, with 12 bases spanning the gap. The CDR3 is 12 residues long.

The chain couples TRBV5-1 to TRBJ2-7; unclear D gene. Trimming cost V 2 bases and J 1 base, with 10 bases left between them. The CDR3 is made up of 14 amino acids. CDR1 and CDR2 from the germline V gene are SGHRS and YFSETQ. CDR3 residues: CASSLSPTSYEQYF. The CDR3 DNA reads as TGCGCCAGCAGCTTAAGTCCCACTTCCTACGAGCAGTACTTC.

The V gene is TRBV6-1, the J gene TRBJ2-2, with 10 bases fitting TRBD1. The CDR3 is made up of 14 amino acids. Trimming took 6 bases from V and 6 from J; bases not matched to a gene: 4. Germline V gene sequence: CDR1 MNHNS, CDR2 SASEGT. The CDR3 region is CASSRDRGAGELFF. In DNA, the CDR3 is TGTGCCAGCAGCCGGGACAGGGGAGCCGGGGAGCTGTTTTTT.

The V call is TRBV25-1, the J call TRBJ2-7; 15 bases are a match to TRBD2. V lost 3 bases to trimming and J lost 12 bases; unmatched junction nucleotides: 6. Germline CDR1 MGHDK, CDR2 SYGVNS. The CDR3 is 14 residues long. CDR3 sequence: CASSDQGLAGGSYF. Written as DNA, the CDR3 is TGTGCCAGCAGTGATCAGGGACTAGCGGGGGGTTCGTACTTC.

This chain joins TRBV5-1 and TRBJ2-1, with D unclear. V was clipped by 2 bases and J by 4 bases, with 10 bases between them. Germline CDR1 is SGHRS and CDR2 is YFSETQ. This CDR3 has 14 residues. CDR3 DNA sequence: TGCGCCAGCAGCTTAGATCGGAAGTACAATGAGCAGTTCTTC. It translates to CASSLDRKYNEQFF.

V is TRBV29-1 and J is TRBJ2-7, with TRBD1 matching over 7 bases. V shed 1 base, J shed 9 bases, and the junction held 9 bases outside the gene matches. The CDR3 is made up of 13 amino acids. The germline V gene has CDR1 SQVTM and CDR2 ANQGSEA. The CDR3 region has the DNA TGCAGCGTTGAAGCGGGGATAAGGGGGCGGCAGTACTTC. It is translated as CSVEAGIRGRQYF.

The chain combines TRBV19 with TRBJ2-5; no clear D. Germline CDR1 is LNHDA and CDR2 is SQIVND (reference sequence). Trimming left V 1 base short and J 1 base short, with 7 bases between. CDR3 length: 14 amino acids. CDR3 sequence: CASSIGLSQETQYF. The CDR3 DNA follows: TGTGCCAGTAGTATAGGACTGAGCCAAGAGACCCAGTACTTC.

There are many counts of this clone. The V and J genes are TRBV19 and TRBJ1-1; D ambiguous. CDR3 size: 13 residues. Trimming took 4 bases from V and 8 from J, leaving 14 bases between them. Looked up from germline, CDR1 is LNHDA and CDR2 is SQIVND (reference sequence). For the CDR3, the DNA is TGTGCCAGTAGTACCGCCTCAAGGAGAGAAGCTTTCTTT. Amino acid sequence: CASSTASRREAFF. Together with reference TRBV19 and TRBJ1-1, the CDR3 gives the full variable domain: DGGITQSPKYLFRKEGQNVTLSCEQNLNHDAMYWYRQDPGQGLRLIYYSQIVNDFQKGDIAEGYSVSREKKESFPLTVTSAQKNPTAFYLCASSTASRREAFFGQGTRLTVV.

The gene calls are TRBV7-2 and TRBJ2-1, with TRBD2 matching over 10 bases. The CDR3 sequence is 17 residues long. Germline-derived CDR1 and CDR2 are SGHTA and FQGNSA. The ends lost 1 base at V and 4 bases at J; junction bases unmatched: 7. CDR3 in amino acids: CASSLVSTSGIYNEQFF. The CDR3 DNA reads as TGTGCCAGCAGCTTAGTGTCTACTAGCGGGATATACAATGAGCAGTTCTTC.

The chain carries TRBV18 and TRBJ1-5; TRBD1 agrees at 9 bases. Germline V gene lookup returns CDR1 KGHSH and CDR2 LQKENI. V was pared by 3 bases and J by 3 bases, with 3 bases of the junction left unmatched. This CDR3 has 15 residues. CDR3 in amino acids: CASSPTGGLNQPQHF. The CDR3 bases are TGTGCCAGCTCACCCACAGGGGGCCTCAATCAGCCCCAGCATTTT.

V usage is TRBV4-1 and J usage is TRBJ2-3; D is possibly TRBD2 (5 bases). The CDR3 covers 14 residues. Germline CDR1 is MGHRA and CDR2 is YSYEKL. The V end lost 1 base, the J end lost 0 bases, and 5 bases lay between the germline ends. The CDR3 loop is CASSQGTSTDTQYF. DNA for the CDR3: TGCGCCAGCAGCCAAGGGACTAGCACAGATACGCAGTATTTT.

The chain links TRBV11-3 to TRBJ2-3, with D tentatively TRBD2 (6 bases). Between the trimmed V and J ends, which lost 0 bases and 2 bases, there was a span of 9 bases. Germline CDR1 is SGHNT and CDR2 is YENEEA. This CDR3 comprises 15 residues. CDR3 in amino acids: CASSLDGGNTDTQYF. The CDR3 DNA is TGTGCCAGCAGCTTAGACGGCGGGAACACAGATACGCAGTATTTT.

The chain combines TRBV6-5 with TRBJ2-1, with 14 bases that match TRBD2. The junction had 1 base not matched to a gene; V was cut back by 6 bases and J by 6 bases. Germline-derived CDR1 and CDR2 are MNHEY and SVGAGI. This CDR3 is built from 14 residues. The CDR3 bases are TGTGCCAGCAGGGGACTAGCGGGGGCCAATGAGCAGTTCTTC. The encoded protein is CASRGLAGANEQFF.

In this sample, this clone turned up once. CDR3 sequence reads: CAISSGVAAFF. The CDR3 DNA reads TGTGCCATCAGTTCAGGGGTCGCAGCTTTCTTT. This chain joins TRBV10-3 and TRBJ1-1, with D perhaps matching TRBD1 (6 bases). With 5 bases removed from V and 10 bases from J, the gap between germline ends came to 11 bases. The CDR3 is 11 residues long. Germline V gene sequence: CDR1 ENHRY, CDR2 SYGVKD.

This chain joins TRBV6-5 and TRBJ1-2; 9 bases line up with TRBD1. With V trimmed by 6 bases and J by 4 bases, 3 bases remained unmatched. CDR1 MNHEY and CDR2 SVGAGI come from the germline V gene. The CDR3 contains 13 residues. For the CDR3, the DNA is TGTGCCAGCAGGAGGACAGGGGCCTATGGCTACACCTTC. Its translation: CASRRTGAYGYTF.

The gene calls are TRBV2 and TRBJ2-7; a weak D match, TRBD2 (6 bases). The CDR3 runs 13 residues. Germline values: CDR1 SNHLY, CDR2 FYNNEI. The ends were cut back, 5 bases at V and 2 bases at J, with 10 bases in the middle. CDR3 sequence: CASSTRGTYEQYF. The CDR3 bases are TGTGCCAGCAGTACGCGGGGAACCTACGAGCAGTACTTC.

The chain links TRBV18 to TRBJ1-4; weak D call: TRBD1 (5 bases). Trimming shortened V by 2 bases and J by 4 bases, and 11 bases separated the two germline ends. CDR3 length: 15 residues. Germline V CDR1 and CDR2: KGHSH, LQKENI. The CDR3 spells CASSPGQGLNEKLFF. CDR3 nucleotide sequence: TGTGCCAGCTCACCAGGGCAGGGTCTTAATGAAAAACTGTTTTTT.

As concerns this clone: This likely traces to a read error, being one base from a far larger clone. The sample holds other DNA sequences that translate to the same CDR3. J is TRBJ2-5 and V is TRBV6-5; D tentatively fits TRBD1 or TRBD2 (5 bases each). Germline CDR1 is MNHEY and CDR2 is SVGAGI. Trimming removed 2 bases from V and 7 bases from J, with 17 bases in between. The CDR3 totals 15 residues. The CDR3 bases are TGTGCCAGCAGTTACGGGACGGGGAGTTCGGGGACCCAGTACTTC. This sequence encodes CASSYGTGSSGTQYF.

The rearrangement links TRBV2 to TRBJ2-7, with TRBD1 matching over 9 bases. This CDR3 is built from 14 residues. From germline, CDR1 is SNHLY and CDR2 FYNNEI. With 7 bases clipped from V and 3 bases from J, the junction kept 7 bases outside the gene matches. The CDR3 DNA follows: TGTGCCAGCACCCTTGGGACAGGGAACTACGAGCAGTACTTC. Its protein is CASTLGTGNYEQYF.

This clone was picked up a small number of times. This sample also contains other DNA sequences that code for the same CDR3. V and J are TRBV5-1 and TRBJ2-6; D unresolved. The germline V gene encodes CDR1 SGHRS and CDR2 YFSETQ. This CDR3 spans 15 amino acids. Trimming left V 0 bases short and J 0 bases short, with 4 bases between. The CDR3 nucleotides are TGCGCCAGCAGCTTGGACGGCTCTGGGGCCAACGTCCTGACTTTC. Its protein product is CASSLDGSGANVLTF.

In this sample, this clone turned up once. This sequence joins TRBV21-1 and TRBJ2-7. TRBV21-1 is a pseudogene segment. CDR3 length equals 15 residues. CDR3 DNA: TGTGCCAGCAGCAAAGAAGTAGGGACCTCCTACGAGCAGTACTTC. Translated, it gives CASSKEVGTSYEQYF.

The CDR3 region is CASRSLRGPNYGYTF. Written as DNA, the CDR3 is TGTGCCAGCAGAAGCCTCAGGGGACCTAACTATGGCTACACCTTC. The chain carries TRBV11-2 and TRBJ1-2; D is perhaps TRBD1 (6 bases). Trimming took off 6 bases at V and 0 bases at J, with 14 bases between the two ends. Germline-derived CDR1 and CDR2 are SGHAT and FQNNGV. The CDR3 runs 15 residues.

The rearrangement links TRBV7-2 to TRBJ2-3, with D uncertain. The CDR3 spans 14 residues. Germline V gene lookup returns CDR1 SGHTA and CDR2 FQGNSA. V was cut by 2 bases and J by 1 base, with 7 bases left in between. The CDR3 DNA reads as TGTGCCAGCAGCTTAAACGGCCGCACAGATACGCAGTATTTT. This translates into CASSLNGRTDTQYF.

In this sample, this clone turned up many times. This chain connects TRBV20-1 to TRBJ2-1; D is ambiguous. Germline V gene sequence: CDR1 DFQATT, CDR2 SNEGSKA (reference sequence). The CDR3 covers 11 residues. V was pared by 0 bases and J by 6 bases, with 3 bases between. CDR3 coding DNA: TGCAGTGCTAGAGATGGCAATGAGCAGTTCTTC. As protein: CSARDGNEQFF.